This is a list of T cell receptor beta chains from one sample in a study of blood T cell repertoires in COVID-19. TCRdb's copy holds only in-frame clones and misses some; the assay was immunoSEQ multiplex PCR. The sample yields about 100,000 clones, roughly 88% seen once. Sequencing was done on a sample of peripheral blood. The source is a human donor in a cohort sampled during active COVID-19. CDR3s include the opening cysteine and the closing phenylalanine or tryptophan. The D gene is left open where the match is weak. Clone size is given for some rows only: seen once, a few or many times, or a class if the clone is expanded.

V gene	clone size	D gene	J gene	CDR3 protein	CDR3 DNA
TRBV28	.	TRBD1	TRBJ2-2	CASTTIADRSTGELFF	TGTGCCAGTACAACCATCGCGGACAGGTCGACCGGGGAGCTGTTTTTT
TRBV6-2/TRBV6-3	.	TRBD1	TRBJ2-7	CASSVSGQSYEQYF	TGTGCCAGCAGTGTATCGGGACAGTCCTACGAGCAGTACTTC
TRBV3-1/TRBV3-2	.	.	TRBJ1-1	CASSFDRTEAFF	TGTGCCAGCAGCTTCGACAGGACTGAGGCTTTCTTT
TRBV5-1	.	.	TRBJ2-7	CASSLAVGAVSYEQYF	TGCGCCAGCAGCTTGGCGGTAGGGGCCGTGTCCTACGAGCAGTACTTC
TRBV9	.	TRBD2	TRBJ2-5	CASSVGWTRPKETQYF	TGTGCCAGCAGCGTAGGGTGGACTAGACCCAAAGAGACCCAGTACTTC
TRBV4-2	.	.	TRBJ1-3	CASSQEIIGVLSGNTIYF	TGTGCCAGCAGCCAAGAGATAATCGGGGTCCTCTCTGGAAACACCATATATTTT
TRBV4-2	.	TRBD2	TRBJ2-1	CASSQIGTSGSSSYNEQFF	TGTGCCAGCAGCCAAATAGGGACTAGCGGGAGTTCGTCCTACAATGAGCAGTTCTTC
TRBV19	.	TRBD1	TRBJ1-5	CASRERQGGNQPQHF	TGTGCCAGTAGAGAGAGACAGGGGGGCAATCAGCCCCAGCATTTT
TRBV28	.	.	TRBJ2-5	CASSLTRLRQETQYF	TGTGCCAGCAGCCTGACTAGACTGCGCCAAGAGACCCAGTACTTC
TRBV5-4	.	.	TRBJ2-3	CASSFFSGGRNTQYF	TGTGCCAGCAGCTTTTTCTCGGGTGGAAGAAATACGCAGTATTTT
TRBV28	.	.	TRBJ2-5	CASGSNPGNSGTQYF	TGTGCCAGCGGGTCTAACCCGGGGAATTCGGGGACCCAGTACTTC
TRBV19	.	TRBD1	TRBJ1-1	CASSLGTAATEAFF	TGTGCCAGTAGTCTAGGGACAGCCGCGACTGAAGCTTTCTTT
TRBV28	.	TRBD2	TRBJ2-3	CASILGAGVTDTQYF	TGTGCCAGCATCCTCGGGGCGGGAGTAACAGATACGCAGTATTTT
TRBV7-2	.	TRBD1	TRBJ1-2	CASSLTDLQGAIYGYTF	TGTGCCAGCAGCTTAACCGACCTGCAGGGGGCGATCTATGGCTACACCTTC
TRBV28	.	TRBD1	TRBJ1-2	CASSDRVPGYGYTF	TGTGCCAGCAGTGACAGGGTTCCCGGGTATGGCTACACCTTC
TRBV6-5	.	.	TRBJ1-1	CASSFLFGREAFF	TGTGCCAGCAGTTTTTTATTCGGTCGTGAAGCTTTCTTT
TRBV18	.	TRBD1	TRBJ1-4	CASSPGTGLEKLFF	TGTGCCAGCTCACCGGGGACAGGGCTTGAAAAACTGTTTTTT
TRBV6-5	.	TRBD1	TRBJ2-7	CASSYSTGGISYEQYF	TGTGCCAGCAGTTACTCGACAGGGGGGATCTCCTACGAGCAGTACTTC
TRBV5-1	.	.	TRBJ1-1	CASSLATQGIGAFF	TGCGCCAGCAGCTTGGCAACTCAGGGTATTGGAGCTTTCTTT
TRBV7-2	.	TRBD2	TRBJ2-5	CASSYRPPGLPQETQYF	TGTGCCAGCAGTTACAGGCCTCCGGGACTACCACAAGAGACCCAGTACTTC
TRBV7-2	.	.	TRBJ2-7	CASSLSRSFYEQYF	TGTGCCAGCAGCTTAAGTAGATCTTTCTACGAGCAGTACTTC
TRBV19	.	.	TRBJ2-7	CASSRTGGADYEQYF	TGTGCCAGTAGTCGTACTGGGGGCGCGGACTACGAGCAGTACTTC
TRBV19	.	.	TRBJ1-5	CASNTAQGLNQPQHF	TGTGCCAGTAATACTGCCCAGGGCCTCAATCAGCCCCAGCATTTT
TRBV7-3	.	.	TRBJ1-6	CASSFGTANSPLHF	TGTGCCAGCAGCTTCGGGACTGCTAATTCACCCCTCCACTTT
TRBV4-3	few	TRBD2	TRBJ2-1	CASSQDYAGELGEQFF	TGCGCCAGCAGCCAAGATTATGCGGGAGAATTGGGTGAGCAGTTCTTC
TRBV6-1	.	.	TRBJ2-3	CASSEGRSPDTQYF	TGTGCCAGCAGTGAGGGGCGGTCCCCGGATACGCAGTATTTT
TRBV20-1	.	.	TRBJ2-3	CSATTGDTQYF	TGCAGTGCTACCACAGGGGATACGCAGTATTTT
TRBV7-2	.	TRBD1	TRBJ2-5	CASSLRGQGQETQYF	TGTGCCAGCAGCCTAAGGGGACAGGGACAAGAGACCCAGTACTTC
TRBV20-1	.	.	TRBJ1-1	CSASSPGIMNTEAFF	TGCAGTGCTAGTTCCCCGGGGATTATGAACACTGAAGCTTTCTTT
TRBV7-8	.	.	TRBJ2-3	CASSLVVVHVGTDTQYF	TGTGCCAGCAGCTTAGTGGTCGTTCACGTAGGCACAGATACGCAGTATTTT
TRBV14	.	.	TRBJ2-7	CASSLGYEQYF	TGTGCCAGCAGCCTCGGTTACGAGCAGTACTTC
TRBV11-3	.	TRBD1	TRBJ2-2	CASRTGLNTGELFF	TGTGCCAGCAGGACAGGGTTAAACACCGGGGAGCTGTTTTTT
TRBV5-1	.	.	TRBJ2-7	CASSLQTGLGVYEQYF	TGCGCCAGCAGCCTTCAAACAGGTTTAGGTGTCTACGAGCAGTACTTC
TRBV6-4	.	TRBD2	TRBJ2-1	CASSRTSGSSYNEQFF	TGTGCCAGCAGTCGGACTAGCGGGAGCTCCTACAATGAGCAGTTCTTC
TRBV28	few	TRBD1	TRBJ2-1	CASRSGQAGNEQFF	TGTGCCAGCAGATCCGGACAGGCCGGCAATGAGCAGTTCTTC
TRBV28	once	TRBD2	TRBJ2-7	CASSSPSPGLAGYYEQYF	TGTGCCAGCAGTTCACCTTCCCCGGGACTAGCGGGATACTACGAGCAGTACTTC
TRBV4-2	.	TRBD2	TRBJ2-2	CASSQDPGGSPGELFF	TGTGCCAGCAGCCAAGATCCAGGCGGGAGTCCCGGGGAGCTGTTTTTT
TRBV2	.	TRBD1	TRBJ2-7	CASTSMGGQGIYEQYF	TGTGCCAGCACTTCTATGGGGGGACAGGGGATCTACGAGCAGTACTTC
TRBV2	.	TRBD2	TRBJ2-7	CASNLRVAGAGSYEQYF	TGTGCCAGCAATCTAAGGGTGGCGGGAGCTGGGTCCTACGAGCAGTACTTC
TRBV24-1	once	TRBD2	TRBJ2-1	CATREAGVSNEQFF	TGTGCCACCAGAGAAGCGGGAGTATCAAATGAGCAGTTCTTC
TRBV7-2	.	.	TRBJ1-1	CASSLVFSGGTEAFF	TGTGCCAGCAGCTTAGTTTTTTCCGGGGGGACTGAAGCTTTCTTT